What follows are 12 T cell receptor beta chains derived from one specimen sequenced in a study of blood T cell repertoires in COVID-19. Some clones are missing from TCRdb's copy, which holds only in-frame ones; the method was immunoSEQ multiplex PCR. The sample has approximately 100,000 clones; over 85% are singletons. The sample consisted of peripheral blood. Receptors originate from a human donor with COVID-19, enrolled during active disease. The donor label of this sample is uncertain.

The chain carries TRBV19 and TRBJ1-5; D uncertain. V was shortened by 2 bases and J by 6 bases, with 14 bases between the two germline ends. Germline V gene lookup returns CDR1 LNHDA and CDR2 SQIVND (reference sequence). There are 15 residues in the CDR3. CDR3 region: CASSIFGETGQPQHF. CDR3 DNA sequence: TGTGCCAGTAGTATATTCGGAGAGACGGGTCAGCCCCAGCATTTT.

V gene TRBV29-1 combines with J gene TRBJ1-4, with D unclear. V was clipped by 4 bases and J by 1 base, with 4 bases between them. In germline, CDR1 is SQVTM, CDR2 ANQGSEA. The length of the CDR3 is 12 residues. The CDR3 protein is CSVAGTNEKLFF. The CDR3 DNA is TGCAGCGTTGCCGGAACTAATGAAAAACTGTTTTTT.

This clone was seen just once. This chain links TRBV6-5 with TRBJ2-7; TRBD1 might be the D (5 bases). The CDR3 covers 13 residues. The V gene's germline CDR1 is MNHEY and CDR2 SVGAGI. Trimming removed 5 bases from V and 3 bases from J, with 11 bases in between. As DNA, the CDR3 is TGTGCCAGCAGTAATGGGGCTAACTACGAGCAGTACTTC. This translates into CASSNGANYEQYF.

The genes are TRBV5-1 and TRBJ1-1; D is uncertain. The CDR3 extends over 14 amino acids. CDR1 is SGHRS, CDR2 YFSETQ, per germline. V was clipped by 0 bases and J by 1 base, with 7 bases between them. In DNA form, the CDR3 reads TGCGCCAGCAGCTTGGCCCTAGAGAACACTGAAGCTTTCTTT. Encoded protein: CASSLALENTEAFF.

The V call is TRBV2, the J call TRBJ1-6; no definite D call. Germline V gives CDR1 SNHLY, CDR2 FYNNEI. The CDR3 contains 13 residues. The V and J ends lost 7 bases and 9 bases respectively, with 13 bases between them. In nucleotides, the CDR3 is TGTGCCAGCATGCCCGCGGGGTTTTCACCCCTCCACTTT. It is translated as CASMPAGFSPLHF.

V usage is TRBV5-1 and J usage is TRBJ1-1; tentative D call: TRBD1 (6 bases). Trimming pared 2 bases from V and 4 bases from J, leaving 12 bases between. From germline, CDR1 is SGHRS and CDR2 YFSETQ. This CDR3 comprises 14 residues. CDR3 region: CASSLTGRGTEAFF. The CDR3 DNA reads TGCGCCAGCAGCTTAACAGGGAGGGGCACTGAAGCTTTCTTT. The complete variable domain, with remaining parts taken from reference TRBV5-1 and TRBJ1-1, reads KAGVTQTPRYLIKTRGQQVTLSCSPISGHRSVSWYQQTPGQGLQFLFEYFSETQRNKGNFPGRFSGRQFSNSRSEMNVSTLELGDSALYLCASSLTGRGTEAFFGQGTRLTVV.

This sequence joins TRBV7-9 and TRBJ1-1, with 7 positions matching TRBD1. The CDR3 is made up of 14 amino acids. Germline assignment: CDR1 SEHNR and CDR2 FQNEAQ (reference sequence). After removal of 5 bases from V and 7 bases from J, the junction contained 10 bases not matched to a gene. The chain's CDR3 is CASSLDPWDSEAFF. CDR3 DNA sequence: TGTGCCAGCAGCCTAGACCCCTGGGACAGTGAAGCTTTCTTT.

V gene TRBV7-9 combines with J gene TRBJ2-2, with D perhaps matching TRBD1 (5 bases). Trimming left V 5 bases short and J 0 bases short, with 13 bases between. This CDR3 is built from 16 residues. Germline V gene sequence: CDR1 SEHNR, CDR2 FQNEAQ (reference sequence). CDR3 in amino acids: CASSENRFANTGELFF. CDR3 nucleotide sequence: TGTGCCAGCAGCGAGAACAGGTTCGCGAACACCGGGGAGCTGTTTTTT.

CDR3 sequence: CASSSILQGAHTEAFF. CDR3 nucleotide sequence: TGTGCCAGCAGCTCCATCCTACAGGGGGCGCACACTGAAGCTTTCTTT. V gene TRBV5-5 combines with J gene TRBJ1-1; 9 bases align to TRBD1. Trimming cost V 3 bases and J 3 bases; bases outside gene matches: 9. In germline, CDR1 is SGHKS, CDR2 YYEKEE (reference sequence). This CDR3 contains 16 residues.

The chain couples TRBV3-1 (or the pseudogene TRBV3-2) to TRBJ2-2, with 12 bases identical to TRBD2. The germline V gene has CDR1 LGHDT and CDR2 YNNKEL (reference sequence). The CDR3 runs to 16 residues. V dropped 4 bases and J dropped 5; count of bases not matched to a gene: 5. The CDR3 here is CASSLPTSGSTGELFF. CDR3 DNA sequence: TGTGCCAGCAGCCTACCGACTAGCGGGAGTACCGGGGAGCTGTTTTTT.

This rearrangement joins TRBV9 to TRBJ2-5; the D is unclear. CDR3 size: 14 residues. The ends were cut back, 0 bases at V and 4 bases at J, with 10 bases in the middle. The V gene's germline CDR1 is SGDLS and CDR2 YYNGEE. The CDR3 DNA reads TGTGCCAGCAGCGTAGCAGCGCATGGAGAGACCCAGTACTTC. Residues: CASSVAAHGETQYF.

The genes are TRBV28 and TRBJ1-5; maybe TRBD1 (6 bases). CDR1 MDHEN and CDR2 SYDVKM come from the germline V gene. This CDR3 has 20 residues. The V end lost 5 bases, the J end lost 2 bases, and 28 bases lay between the germline ends. CDR3 in DNA: TGTGCCAGCAGTCTAATGGAGGGGGGGGCAAGGGCTTATGGCAATCAGCCCCAGCATTTT. Residues: CASSLMEGGARAYGNQPQHF.